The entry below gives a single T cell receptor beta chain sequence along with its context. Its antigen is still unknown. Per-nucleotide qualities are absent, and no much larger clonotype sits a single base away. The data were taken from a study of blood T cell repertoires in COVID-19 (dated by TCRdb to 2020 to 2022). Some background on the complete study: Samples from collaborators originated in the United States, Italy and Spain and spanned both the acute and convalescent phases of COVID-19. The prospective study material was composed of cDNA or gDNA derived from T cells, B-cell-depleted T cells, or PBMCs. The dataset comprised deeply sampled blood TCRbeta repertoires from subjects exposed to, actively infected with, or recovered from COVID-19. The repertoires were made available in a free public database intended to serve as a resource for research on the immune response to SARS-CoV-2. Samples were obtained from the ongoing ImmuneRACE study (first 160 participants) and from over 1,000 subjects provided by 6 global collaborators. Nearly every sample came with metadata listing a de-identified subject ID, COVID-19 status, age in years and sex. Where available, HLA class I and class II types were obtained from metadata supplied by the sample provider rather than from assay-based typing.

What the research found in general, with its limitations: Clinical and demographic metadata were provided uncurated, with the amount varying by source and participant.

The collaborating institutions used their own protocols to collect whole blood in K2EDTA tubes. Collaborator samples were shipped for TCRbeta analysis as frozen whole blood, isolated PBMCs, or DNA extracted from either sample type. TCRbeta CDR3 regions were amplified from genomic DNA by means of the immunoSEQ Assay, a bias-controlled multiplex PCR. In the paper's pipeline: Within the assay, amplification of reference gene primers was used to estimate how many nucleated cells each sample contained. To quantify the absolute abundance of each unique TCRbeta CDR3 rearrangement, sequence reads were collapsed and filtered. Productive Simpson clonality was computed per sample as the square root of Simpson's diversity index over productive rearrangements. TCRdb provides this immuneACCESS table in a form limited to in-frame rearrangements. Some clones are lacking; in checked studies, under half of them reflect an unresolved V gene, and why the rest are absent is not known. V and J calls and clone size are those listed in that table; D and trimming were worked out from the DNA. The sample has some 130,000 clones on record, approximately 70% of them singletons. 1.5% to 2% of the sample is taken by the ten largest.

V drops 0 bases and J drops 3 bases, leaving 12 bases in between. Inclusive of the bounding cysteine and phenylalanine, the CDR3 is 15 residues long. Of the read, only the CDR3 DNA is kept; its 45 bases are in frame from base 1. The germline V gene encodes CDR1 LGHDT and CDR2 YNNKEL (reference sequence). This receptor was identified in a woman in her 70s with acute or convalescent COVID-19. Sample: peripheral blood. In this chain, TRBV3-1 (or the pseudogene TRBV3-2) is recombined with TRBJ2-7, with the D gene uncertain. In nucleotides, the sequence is TGTGCCAGCAGCCAAGACGCCGTGCGGATCTACGAGCAGTACTTC. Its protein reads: CASSQDAVRIYEQYF.